The 26 T cell receptor beta chains given below trace back to one sample, sequenced in a study of CD8+ T cells in alopecia areata. Reverse transcribed after extraction, RNA yielded cDNA as the sequencing template. The repertoire was sequenced with immunoSEQ multiplex PCR; TCRdb's copy has only in-frame clones and lacks some. The sample presents approximately 280,000 clones, none singletons. Sorting of pooled cutaneous lymph node cells used CD4, CD8alpha, NKG2D, NKG2ACE and other markers. Specimen: CD4+ T cells sorted from a lymph node. These receptors originate from a C3H/HeJ mouse with alopecia areata. This mouse strain has H2-k as its MHC haplotype.

Concerning this clone itself: Gene names and germline refer to mouse. The sequenced fragment ends 4 residues before the CDR3 boundary, so the rest is inferred from the germline J gene. The chain links TRBV5 to TRBJ2-5; 7 bases line up with TRBD1. The CDR3 has 14 amino acids. The germline V gene encodes CDR1 LGHNA and CDR2 YNLKQL (reference sequence). CDR3 DNA, as far as it was read: TGTGCCAGCAGCCAACGGGACAGTGGGGAC. Amino acids: CASSQRDSGD. The full CDR3 is CASSQRDSGDTQYF.

This clone was detected a few times. Germline and genes here are mouse. Sequencing ends 4 residues short of the CDR3 end; the germline J gene provides the rest. Other DNA sequences of this sample code for an identical CDR3. This chain links TRBV13-1 with TRBJ2-5; 11 bases match TRBD2. Germline V gene sequence: CDR1 NSHNY, CDR2 SYGAGN. There are 14 residues in the CDR3. The CDR3 loop reads CASSGGTGGDTQYF. Partial CDR3 DNA: TGTGCCAGCAGTGGGGGGACTGGGGGAGAC.

The table lists this clone with a few counts. Gene names denote mouse genes. The read falls 4 residues short of the CDR3 end, and the missing part is taken from the germline J gene. The rearrangement joins TRBV13-3 to TRBJ2-3, with 11 bases fitting TRBD2. With 3 bases clipped from V and 3 bases from J, the junction kept 6 bases outside the gene matches. Germline CDR1 NNHDY, CDR2 SYVADS. The CDR3 extends over 16 amino acids. The sequenced part of the CDR3 DNA is TGTGCCAGCAGTGGACTGGGGGGGACGGGAGCAGAA. Protein product: CASSGLGGTGAE. The whole CDR3 region reads CASSGLGGTGAETLYF.

On this clone itself: Gene names follow the mouse nomenclature. Read sequence stops 4 residues before the CDR3 end, and the germline J gene provides the missing end. This chain joins TRBV19 and TRBJ2-1; 8 nucleotides agree with TRBD2. The junction had 8 bases not matched to a gene; V was cut back by 2 bases and J by 4 bases. Germline assignment: CDR1 FNHDT and CDR2 SITEND (reference sequence). This CDR3 is built from 16 residues. CDR3 protein: CASSIPSLGGYAEQFF. The sequenced CDR3 bases are TGTGCCAGCAGTATCCCCTCTCTGGGGGGATATGCT.

A few counts support this clone. Gene names are the mouse ones. The sequence runs out 4 residues before the end of the CDR3; the remainder is reconstructed from the germline J gene. The chain joins TRBV5 to TRBJ2-1; 10 bases are shared with TRBD1. With 4 bases clipped from V and 3 bases from J, the junction kept 3 bases outside the gene matches. This CDR3 spans 15 amino acids. Looked up from germline, CDR1 is LGHNA and CDR2 is YNLKQL (reference sequence). This CDR3 reads CASSPDRGIYAEQFF. CDR3 bases read: TGTGCCAGCAGCCCGGACAGGGGGATCTATGCT.

This clone has more than one count but fewer than ten. Germline and genes here are mouse. Sequencing ends 4 residues short of the CDR3 end; the germline J gene provides the rest. The rearrangement uses TRBV13-1 and TRBJ2-1; TRBD1 matches 7 bases. The CDR3 runs to 16 residues. Germline assignment: CDR1 NSHNY and CDR2 SYGAGN. Trimming removed 3 bases from V and 5 bases from J; junction bases left unmatched: 11. The CDR3 is CASSGPTTGRDAEQFF. The CDR3 DNA, read in part, is TGTGCCAGCAGTGGGCCCACGACAGGGAGGGATGCT.

Notes on this clone: Gene names follow the mouse nomenclature. The CDR3 goes on 4 residues after the read ends, and that part is filled in from the germline J gene. The chain links TRBV1 to TRBJ1-2; 10 bases match TRBD1. The germline CDR1 and CDR2 sequences are NSQYPW and LRSPGD (reference sequence). There are 16 residues in the CDR3. V lost 3 bases to trimming and J lost 3 bases; unmatched junction nucleotides: 7. The sequenced part of the CDR3 DNA is TGCACCTGCAGTGCGTCCGGGACAGGGGCGGACTCC. Translating gives CTCSASGTGADS. The whole CDR3 reads CTCSASGTGADSDYTF.

In the case of this clone: Germline and genes here are mouse. The read comes to an end 4 residues before the CDR3 does, leaving the germline J gene to fill in the end. The V and J genes are TRBV19 and TRBJ2-5, with 7 nucleotides matching TRBD1. CDR1 is FNHDT, CDR2 SITEND, per germline (reference sequence). The CDR3 length is 14 residues. V gave up 3 bases and J gave up 1 base; unmatched junction bases: 2. CDR3 sequence reads: CASSTGTDQDTQYF. CDR3 DNA, as far as it was read: TGTGCCAGCAGTACCGGGACAGACCAAGAC.

This clone was detected only a few times. Gene names are mouse gene names. The CDR3 extends 4 residues past the end of the read, so its final part is completed from the germline J gene. The gene calls are TRBV29 and TRBJ2-5, with D perhaps matching TRBD1 (6 bases). Germline V lookup: CDR1 MSHET, CDR2 SYDVDS. V lost 6 bases to trimming and J lost 0 bases, with 10 bases between them. The CDR3 has 14 residues. The sequenced part of the CDR3 DNA is TGTGCTAGCAGCCCCGGGACAAACCAAGAC. This encodes CASSPGTNQD. The CDR3 in full is CASSPGTNQDTQYF.

In its sample, this clone was seen a few times. This may be a read error, as it is one base from a much larger clone. Germline and genes: mouse. The CDR3 is cut off 4 residues early in the read; its end comes from the germline J gene. The identical CDR3 is also encoded by other nucleotide sequences in the sample. The chain combines TRBV13-2 with TRBJ2-5; TRBD1 matches 10 bases. The germline gives CDR1 NNHNN, CDR2 SYGAGS (reference sequence). The CDR3 loop spans 13 amino acids. CDR3 residues: CASGRDRGDTQYF. The CDR3 DNA, read in part, is TGTGCCAGCGGTCGGGACAGGGGAGAC.

In regard to this clone: The gene symbols are mouse symbols. The same CDR3 also results from other DNA sequences found in this sample. The part of the CDR3 DNA that was read is TGTGCCAGCAGTCCCGGGACTTACCAAGAC. It yields the protein CASSPGTYQD. The full CDR3 protein reads CASSPGTYQDTQYF. The chain recombines TRBV19 with TRBJ2-5, with a tentative D call TRBD2 (6 bases). The read ends 4 residues early relative to the CDR3; the germline J gene fills the gap. Germline CDR1 reads FNHDT; CDR2 reads SITEND (reference sequence). V gave up 4 bases and J gave up 1 base, with 10 bases separating them. CDR3 length equals 14 residues.

This clone has only a few counts. Mouse gene names and germline throughout. Other DNA sequences in the same sample also yield this CDR3. The CDR3 sequence is CASSLTGANTGQLYF. The CDR3 bases that were read are TGTGCCAGCAGTCTGACTGGGGCGAACACCGGG. This rearrangement joins TRBV19 to TRBJ2-2, with 8 bases matching TRBD2. The CDR3 end is not reached by the read, which stops 4 residues before it; the germline J gene fills it in. After removal of 4 bases from V and 2 bases from J, the junction contained 4 bases not matched to a gene. The CDR3 spans 15 residues. Germline V gives CDR1 FNHDT, CDR2 SITEND (reference sequence).

This clone occurred a few times. Mouse gene names apply. Read coverage stops 4 residues before the CDR3 terminus; the germline J gene supplies the remainder. The chain carries TRBV13-1 and TRBJ2-1, with 7 bases lining up with TRBD1. Trimming cost V 3 bases and J 6 bases; bases outside gene matches: 6. The CDR3 covers 14 residues. The germline V gene has CDR1 NSHNY and CDR2 SYGAGN. The DNA read from the CDR3 is TGTGCCAGCAGTGGAGGGACAGTTGGTGCT. The encoded protein is CASSGGTVGA. In full, the CDR3 reads CASSGGTVGAEQFF.

Concerning this clone itself: All gene names here are mouse names. The read halts 3 residues ahead of the CDR3 end, with the missing end drawn from the germline J gene. The V call is TRBV13-1, the J call TRBJ1-6; TRBD1 might be the D (5 bases). TRBJ1-6 is known as an ORF, though its function is uncertain. The V end lost 5 bases, the J end lost 0 bases, and 9 bases lay between the germline ends. The germline gives CDR1 NSHNY, CDR2 SYGAGN. This CDR3 contains 15 residues. This CDR3 reads CASRKTDSYNSPLYF. The covered CDR3 bases are TGTGCCAGCAGGAAGACAGATTCCTATAATTCGCCC.

About this clone itself: Gene names and germline refer to mouse. Read sequence stops 4 residues before the CDR3 end, and the germline J gene provides the missing end. The chain joins TRBV19 to TRBJ1-2; D is undetermined. V gave up 6 bases and J gave up 0 bases, with 6 bases separating them. Germline V gene sequence: CDR1 FNHDT, CDR2 SITEND (reference sequence). There are 12 residues in the CDR3. The CDR3 here is CASTTTNSDYTF. The CDR3 bases that were read are TGTGCCAGCACGACAACAAACTCC.

This clone was observed a few times. Gene names follow the mouse nomenclature. The read terminates 4 residues ahead of where the CDR3 ends, so the germline J gene completes it. This rearrangement joins TRBV1 to TRBJ2-5, with 7 bases matching TRBD1. CDR1 is NSQYPW and CDR2 is LRSPGD in the germline V gene (reference sequence). CDR3 length: 13 residues. CDR3 sequence reads: CTCSASRGDTQYF. Incomplete CDR3 DNA: TGCACCTGCAGTGCCTCCAGGGGGGAC.

Details on this clone: Mouse germline and gene names are used. The read ends 4 residues early relative to the CDR3; the germline J gene fills the gap. The chain has TRBV13-3 and TRBJ2-3; 8 positions agree with TRBD2. The ends lost 1 base at V and 2 bases at J; junction bases unmatched: 3. Germline loops: CDR1 NNHDY, CDR2 SYVADS. The CDR3 is made up of 15 amino acids. This CDR3 is CASSDWGGTAETLYF. The covered CDR3 bases are TGTGCCAGCAGTGATTGGGGGGGGACTGCAGAA.

This clone has more than one count but fewer than ten. The listed genes are named as in mouse. The CDR3 here is CTCSADTLNTLYF. CDR3 DNA (partial): TGCACCTGCAGTGCGGACACTTTAAAC. The rearrangement uses TRBV1 and TRBJ2-4; maybe TRBD1 (5 bases). Coverage ceases 4 residues before the CDR3 finishes, and the germline J gene fills in the end. The CDR3 spans 13 residues. Germline V CDR1 and CDR2: NSQYPW, LRSPGD (reference sequence).

Of note for this clone: The gene names given are mouse names. The CDR3 goes on 3 residues after the read ends, and that part is filled in from the germline J gene. The sample has other DNA sequences that encode this CDR3 too. The chain carries TRBV5 and TRBJ1-6; 7 nucleotides match TRBD1. TRBJ1-6 is marked as an open reading frame, function uncertain. V gave up 4 bases and J gave up 7 bases; unmatched junction bases: 4. This CDR3 has 14 residues. Germline V gene sequence: CDR1 LGHNA, CDR2 YNLKQL (reference sequence). The DNA read from the CDR3 is TGTGCCAGCAGCCTGGGGACAGAAAATTCGCCC. It is translated as CASSLGTENSP. The complete CDR3 protein is CASSLGTENSPLYF.

Of note for this clone: Mouse germline and gene names are used. The read stops 4 residues short of the end of the CDR3; the missing end is completed from the germline J gene. The same CDR3 can be traced to other DNA sequences in this sample. The V gene is TRBV1, the J gene TRBJ2-1; 8 bases fit TRBD2. CDR1 NSQYPW and CDR2 LRSPGD come from the germline V gene (reference sequence). V shed 0 bases and J 4 bases; nucleotides not matched to a gene: 2. CDR3 length: 15 amino acids. CDR3 protein: CTCSAETGAYAEQFF. CDR3 DNA, as far as it was read: TGCACCTGCAGTGCAGAGACTGGGGCGTATGCT.

In its sample, this clone was seen a few times. The genes are named according to mouse. The CDR3 is cut off 4 residues early in the read; its end comes from the germline J gene. The genes are TRBV13-1 and TRBJ1-2; D is possibly TRBD1 (5 bases). Trimming removed 3 bases at V and 3 bases at J, with 12 bases between. The CDR3 contains 14 residues. Germline V gene lookup returns CDR1 NSHNY and CDR2 SYGAGN. CDR3 DNA, as far as it was read: TGTGCCAGCAGTGGGACACCCAGGGACTCC. Translating gives CASSGTPRDS. The full CDR3 protein is CASSGTPRDSDYTF.

This clone has just a few counts. Here the gene names and germline are mouse. The sequence runs out 4 residues before the end of the CDR3; the remainder is reconstructed from the germline J gene. The V and J genes are TRBV19 and TRBJ2-7; 10 bases align to TRBD2. The CDR3 runs 13 residues. In germline, CDR1 is FNHDT, CDR2 SITEND (reference sequence). CDR3 in amino acids: CASRYWGGYEQYF. The sequenced part of the CDR3 DNA is TGTGCCAGCAGGTACTGGGGGGGGTAT.

About this clone itself: Gene names follow the mouse nomenclature. The read ends 4 residues before the CDR3 terminus; that terminus is restored from the germline J gene. V usage is TRBV19 and J usage is TRBJ2-4, with 7 nucleotides matching TRBD2. This CDR3 has 15 residues. Germline lookup yields CDR1 FNHDT and CDR2 SITEND (reference sequence). The covered CDR3 bases are TGTGCCAGCAGTAAACCCCTACTGGGGAAGAAC. It yields the protein CASSKPLLGKN. The entire CDR3 reads CASSKPLLGKNTLYF.

Concerning this clone: Mouse names are used for the genes. The read ends 4 residues before the CDR3 terminus; that terminus is restored from the germline J gene. V usage is TRBV17 and J usage is TRBJ2-1, with 9 bases that match TRBD2. Germline assignment: CDR1 MNHDT and CDR2 YYDKIL. The CDR3 covers 17 residues. V lost 0 bases and J lost 3; bases outside the gene matches: 6. The covered CDR3 bases are TGTGCTAGCAGTAGAGATCTCAGGGGACTGGGCTATGCT. This encodes CASSRDLRGLGYA. The CDR3 as a whole reads CASSRDLRGLGYAEQFF.

About this clone: Each gene name is a mouse one. Sequencing ends 4 residues short of the CDR3 end; the germline J gene provides the rest. The chain carries TRBV13-3 and TRBJ2-5, with D tentatively TRBD1 (5 bases). Germline CDR1 NNHDY, CDR2 SYVADS. The CDR3 loop spans 14 amino acids. CDR3 residues: CASSDVQARDTQYF. The CDR3 DNA, read in part, is TGTGCCAGCAGTGATGTACAGGCGAGGGAC.

As regards this clone: A much larger clone lies a single base off, so this may be a read error. All gene names here are mouse names. With the read ending 4 residues before the CDR3 end, the germline J gene is used to fill in that end. The identical CDR3 is also encoded by other nucleotide sequences in the sample. The chain has TRBV19 and TRBJ2-1, with D possibly matching TRBD1 (6 bases). The CDR3 is 13 amino acids. Trimming stripped 6 bases from V and 1 base from J, with 8 bases between. Germline lookup yields CDR1 FNHDT and CDR2 SITEND (reference sequence). The CDR3 loop reads CASKGQNYAEQFF. The DNA read from the CDR3 is TGTGCCAGCAAGGGACAAAACTATGCT.